The 30 T cell receptor beta chains in this list originate from one sample, sequenced in a study of response to subunit inactivated influenza vaccine. MiXCR was run by TCRdb on the RT-PCR reads, yielding one entry per CDR3 protein. In the table there are 650,000 to 800,000 distinct CDR3 sequences, around 18% of which are singletons. The specimen was PBMCs from blood, collected roughly 5 days after vaccination. The receptor source for this set is a man in his fifties who received an inactivated influenza vaccine.

The chain recombines TRBV28 with TRBJ2-7; D is perhaps TRBD1 or TRBD2 (5 bases each). From germline, CDR1 is MDHEN and CDR2 SYDVKM. Trimming took off 5 bases at V and 3 bases at J, with 17 bases between the two ends. The length of the CDR3 is 15 residues. CDR3 sequence: CASSPLFGADYEQYF. The DNA for the CDR3 is TGTGCCAGCAGTCCACTCTTCGGGGCCGACTACGAGCAGTACTTC.

The chain employs TRBV7-8 and TRBJ1-6; 9 bases are shared with TRBD1. Germline CDR1 and CDR2: SGHVS and FQNEAQ. Unmatched junction bases numbered 9, after V lost 0 bases and J lost 12 bases. This CDR3 is built from 16 residues. The CDR3 here is CASSLALGQGFQPLHF. The CDR3 nucleotides are TGTGCCAGCAGCTTAGCGCTGGGACAGGGTTTCCAACCCCTCCACTTT. The entire variable domain, with the rest obtained from reference TRBV7-8 and TRBJ1-6, is as follows: GAGVSQSPRYKVAKRGQDVALRCDPISGHVSLFWYQQALGQGPEFLTYFQNEAQLDKSGLPSDRFFAERPEGSVSTLKIQRTQQEDSAVYLCASSLALGQGFQPLHFGNGTRLTVT.

This clonotype was detected only once. Just one base apart from a much larger clone, this may be a read error. This chain connects TRBV7-2 to TRBJ2-3; TRBD2 agrees at 9 bases. The CDR3 length is 16 residues. Germline-derived CDR1 and CDR2 are SGHTA and FQGNSA. The junction had 6 bases not matched to a gene; V was cut back by 5 bases and J by 0 bases. CDR3 in amino acids: CASSGSGRSSTDTQYF. The CDR3 DNA follows: TGTGCCAGCAGCGGCAGCGGGAGGAGTAGCACAGATACGCAGTATTTT.

This clonotype has only a few counts. The chain employs TRBV19 and TRBJ1-4; D is uncertain. Trimming stripped 1 base from V and 8 bases from J, with 5 bases between. Germline V CDR1 and CDR2: LNHDA, SQIVND (reference sequence). This CDR3 contains 12 residues. CDR3 DNA: TGTGCCAGTAGTATAGCCGGCGAAAAACTGTTTTTT. Protein sequence: CASSIAGEKLFF.

This clonotype has just a few counts. The chain recombines TRBV4-3 with TRBJ2-3, with D possibly matching TRBD2 (7 bases). The ends were cut back, 0 bases at V and 4 bases at J, with 14 bases in the middle. Germline values: CDR1 LGHNA, CDR2 YSLEER. The CDR3 has 16 amino acids. CDR3 protein: CASSQDTPGGADTQYF. The CDR3 DNA reads TGCGCCAGCAGCCAAGACACCCCGGGGGGCGCAGATACGCAGTATTTT.

The chain recombines TRBV30 with TRBJ2-1; D is undetermined. The germline V gene has CDR1 GTSNPN and CDR2 SVGIG (reference sequence). This CDR3 is 14 amino acids long. Trimming removed 0 bases from V and 2 bases from J, with 8 bases in between. DNA for the CDR3: TGTGCCTGGAGTGTAGGTGGGGCCTACAATGAGCAGTTCTTC. This sequence encodes CAWSVGGAYNEQFF.

This clonotype has only a few counts. J is TRBJ2-2 and V is TRBV20-1, with 10 bases matching TRBD2. Trimming took 6 bases from V and 5 from J; bases not matched to a gene: 6. This CDR3 has 14 residues. Germline V gene lookup returns CDR1 DFQATT and CDR2 SNEGSKA (reference sequence). CDR3 region: CSALAGAGTGELFF. CDR3 coding DNA: TGCAGTGCGCTAGCGGGAGCCGGGACCGGGGAGCTGTTTTTT.

The table lists this clonotype with many counts. One junction end does not reproduce the germline sequence, and a read error may be involved. V usage is TRBV5-1 and J usage is TRBJ2-7; possibly TRBD1 for D (5 bases). From germline, CDR1 is SGHRS and CDR2 YFSETQ. The CDR3 length is 12 residues. The CDR3 protein is CASSLTVYEQYF. CDR3 in DNA: TGTGCCAGCAGTTTGACAGTCTACGAGCAGTACTTC.

This chain joins TRBV11-1 and TRBJ2-1; maybe TRBD2 (6 bases). Germline V gene data show CDR1 as SGHAT and CDR2 as FQDESV (reference sequence). V dropped 5 bases and J dropped 8 bases, with 13 bases sitting between them. This CDR3 spans 13 amino acids. CDR3 nucleotides: TGTGCCAGCAGCCCTAGCGTTGGCGATGAGCAGTTCTTC. This translates into CASSPSVGDEQFF.

The chain is built from TRBV6-2 or TRBV6-3 and TRBJ2-5; TRBD2 matches 13 bases. Trimming took 7 bases from V and 2 from J; bases not matched to a gene: 13. The CDR3 extends over 18 amino acids. Germline CDR1 MNHEY, CDR2 SVGEGT. The CDR3 region is CASIKVGLAGWGQETQYF. The CDR3 region has the DNA TGTGCCAGCATCAAGGTGGGACTAGCGGGATGGGGTCAAGAGACCCAGTACTTC.

This clonotype was observed a few times. The gene calls are TRBV5-1 and TRBJ2-5; D is possibly TRBD1 or TRBD2 (6 bases each). V shed 0 bases and J shed 2 bases, with 11 bases lying between them. CDR3 length: 15 amino acids. Germline V lookup: CDR1 SGHRS, CDR2 YFSETQ. In nucleotides, the CDR3 is TGCGCCAGCAGCTTGGTCTCGGGGGCGCAAGAGACCCAGTACTTC. It translates to CASSLVSGAQETQYF. Full variable domain (remainder filled in from reference TRBV5-1 and TRBJ2-5): KAGVTQTPRYLIKTRGQQVTLSCSPISGHRSVSWYQQTPGQGLQFLFEYFSETQRNKGNFPGRFSGRQFSNSRSEMNVSTLELGDSALYLCASSLVSGAQETQYFGPGTRLLVL.

The chain uses TRBV29-1 and TRBJ2-1; TRBD2 might be the D (7 bases). This CDR3 is built from 19 residues. The germline V gene has CDR1 SQVTM and CDR2 ANQGSEA. Trimming shortened V by 0 bases and J by 0 bases, and 21 bases separated the two germline ends. CDR3 nucleotide sequence: TGCAGCGTTGAAGATTGGGGGGGAGACAGGTCTAGCTCCTACAATGAGCAGTTCTTC. Its translation is CSVEDWGGDRSSSYNEQFF.

This clonotype turned up a few times. V and J are TRBV11-2 and TRBJ2-3; TRBD2 agrees at 8 bases. After removal of 5 bases from V and 3 bases from J, the junction contained 16 bases not matched to a gene. The CDR3 runs to 18 residues. Germline V gene lookup returns CDR1 SGHAT and CDR2 FQNNGV. The CDR3 loop is CASSHLPRGGMGTDTQYF. The CDR3 DNA is TGTGCCAGCAGCCACCTCCCCCGCGGGGGGATGGGGACAGATACGCAGTATTTT.

The table lists this clonotype with a few counts. This rearrangement joins TRBV27 to TRBJ1-6; D gene ambiguous. This CDR3 has 15 residues. Germline lookup yields CDR1 MNHEY and CDR2 SMNVEV (reference sequence). Between the trimmed V and J ends, which lost 1 base and 4 bases, there was a span of 8 bases. Here the CDR3 reads CASSLWVNYNSPLHF. In DNA form, the CDR3 reads TGTGCCAGCAGTTTATGGGTCAATTATAATTCACCCCTCCACTTT.

This clonotype turned up a few times. This sequence joins TRBV4-2 and TRBJ2-3; D is uncertain. V was clipped by 0 bases and J by 4 bases, with 11 bases between them. Germline V gene data show CDR1 as LGHNA and CDR2 as YNFKEQ. The CDR3 covers 15 residues. This CDR3 is CASSQDRTVPDTQYF. Written as DNA, the CDR3 is TGTGCCAGCAGCCAAGATAGGACCGTTCCAGATACGCAGTATTTT.

This rearrangement joins TRBV6-1 to TRBJ1-2; D perhaps matches TRBD1 (6 bases). The CDR3 covers 15 residues. The V end lost 5 bases, the J end lost 2 bases, and 15 bases lay between the germline ends. Germline lookup yields CDR1 MNHNS and CDR2 SASEGT. The DNA of the CDR3 is TGTGCCAGCAGTCCTCCAGGCAGGGGCAACTATGGCTACACCTTC. Encoded protein: CASSPPGRGNYGYTF.

The J gene is TRBJ2-2, the V gene TRBV10-3; TRBD1 agrees at 7 bases. V lost 8 bases to trimming and J lost 4 bases; unmatched junction nucleotides: 13. The germline V gene has CDR1 ENHRY and CDR2 SYGVKD. The CDR3 runs 16 residues. As DNA, the CDR3 is TGTGCCATCCAAACCGACAGGGTGGCCGGCACCGGGGAGCTGTTTTTT. Amino acid sequence: CAIQTDRVAGTGELFF.

This clonotype was counted a few times. The chain joins TRBV20-1 to TRBJ2-5; TRBD2 matches at 11 bases. V shed 4 bases, J shed 2 bases, and the junction held 3 bases outside the gene matches. The CDR3 contains 14 residues. Per the germline V gene, CDR1 is DFQATT and CDR2 is SNEGSKA (reference sequence). CDR3 DNA sequence: TGCAGTGCTATCGGGACTAGCGGACAAGAGACCCAGTACTTC. It specifies CSAIGTSGQETQYF.

This clonotype was picked up a small number of times. The J gene is TRBJ2-5, the V gene TRBV27; 9 nucleotides align to TRBD1. Germline V gene sequence: CDR1 MNHEY, CDR2 SMNVEV (reference sequence). V was clipped by 6 bases and J by 5 bases; unmatched bases: 13. CDR3 size: 16 residues. The CDR3 spells CASRMTWTGVTETQYF. In nucleotides, the CDR3 is TGTGCCAGCAGGATGACTTGGACAGGGGTGACGGAGACCCAGTACTTC.

The chain combines TRBV2 with TRBJ2-7; TRBD1 matches at 7 bases. CDR3 length: 13 amino acids. J was trimmed by 3 bases and V by 5 bases; bases with no gene match: 4. The germline gives CDR1 SNHLY, CDR2 FYNNEI. Here the CDR3 reads CASSKGQYYEQYF. In nucleotides, the CDR3 is TGTGCCAGCAGTAAGGGACAGTACTACGAGCAGTACTTC.

This clonotype appeared a few times. This chain uses TRBV5-6 with TRBJ2-7, with D possibly matching TRBD1 (5 bases). This CDR3 contains 15 residues. Germline CDR1 SGHDT, CDR2 YYEEEE. V shed 0 bases and J shed 0 bases, with 10 bases lying between them. CDR3 sequence (DNA): TGTGCCAGCAGCTTGGGACGGACAAACTCCTACGAGCAGTACTTC. It codes for CASSLGRTNSYEQYF.

The chain is built from TRBV6-1 and TRBJ2-7; TRBD2 agrees at 8 bases. The germline V gene encodes CDR1 MNHNS and CDR2 SASEGT. The CDR3 has 16 amino acids. The junction had 5 bases not matched to a gene; V was cut back by 1 base and J by 0 bases. The CDR3 loop is CASSEVLAGSSYEQYF. Written as DNA, the CDR3 is TGTGCCAGCAGTGAAGTTTTAGCGGGGAGCTCCTACGAGCAGTACTTC.

The chain recombines TRBV6-2 or TRBV6-3 with TRBJ2-1; 12 nucleotides line up with TRBD2. CDR3 length: 14 residues. Germline V gives CDR1 MNHEY, CDR2 SVGEGT. After removal of 7 bases from V and 5 bases from J, the junction contained 3 bases not matched to a gene. Here the CDR3 DNA reads TGTGCCAGCATACTAGCGGGGGGAGACAATGAGCAGTTCTTC. Encoded protein: CASILAGGDNEQFF.

This clonotype has a handful of counts. The J gene is TRBJ1-1, the V gene TRBV12-3 or TRBV12-4; unclear D gene. The CDR3 is 15 amino acids. V was clipped by 2 bases and J by 1 base, with 11 bases between them. The CDR3 coding sequence is TGTGCCAGCAGTTTAATCCTTACACAGAACACTGAAGCTTTCTTT. This codes for CASSLILTQNTEAFF.

This clonotype was picked up a small number of times. This CDR3 reads CSVERAEQAGDEQFF. CDR3 DNA sequence: TGCAGCGTTGAAAGGGCGGAGCAAGCCGGCGATGAGCAGTTCTTC. This chain uses TRBV29-1 with TRBJ2-1; the D is unclear. This CDR3 spans 15 amino acids. Germline V CDR1 and CDR2: SQVTM, ANQGSEA. Trimming pared 2 bases from V and 8 bases from J, leaving 19 bases between.

This clonotype was detected many times. CDR3 DNA sequence: TGCGCCAGCAGTGGGACTGGATACAATGAGCAGTTCTTC. The encoded protein is CASSGTGYNEQFF. The chain recombines TRBV5-1 with TRBJ2-1; D perhaps matches TRBD2 (6 bases). The CDR3 has 13 residues. V lost 5 bases and J 4 bases, leaving 10 bases between the germline ends. From germline, CDR1 is SGHRS and CDR2 YFSETQ.

This clonotype came up a few times. V and J are TRBV29-1 and TRBJ2-3; 12 bases line up with TRBD2. The CDR3 has 15 amino acids. Germline V lookup: CDR1 SQVTM, CDR2 ANQGSEA. Trimming cost V 0 bases and J 8 bases; bases outside gene matches: 6. The CDR3 DNA reads TGCAGCGTTGAAGAAAGACTAGCGGGAGTGGGTACGCAGTATTTT. This sequence encodes CSVEERLAGVGTQYF.

The CDR3 DNA reads as TGTGCCATCAGTGGCTCCGGGACAGGGAGCACTGAAGCTTTCTTT. It specifies CAISGSGTGSTEAFF. The V and J genes are TRBV10-3 and TRBJ1-1, with TRBD1 matching over 9 bases. CDR3 length equals 15 residues. J gave up 4 bases and V 4 bases, and 7 bases lay outside the gene matches. Per the germline V gene, CDR1 is ENHRY and CDR2 is SYGVKD.

The chain couples TRBV5-4 to TRBJ2-2, with TRBD1 as a possible D gene (5 bases). The germline V gene has CDR1 SGHNT and CDR2 YYREEE (reference sequence). Trimming shortened V by 4 bases and J by 1 base, and 11 bases separated the two germline ends. This CDR3 contains 15 residues. CDR3 in DNA: TGTGCCAGCAGCCCCCAAACAGGGAACACCGGGGAGCTGTTTTTT. It codes for CASSPQTGNTGELFF.

In the case of this clonotype: A read error may produce the germline difference seen at one junction end. The chain uses TRBV4-1 and TRBJ2-1; TRBD1 matches at 7 bases. In germline, CDR1 is MGHRA, CDR2 YSYEKL. This CDR3 spans 14 amino acids. Here the CDR3 DNA reads TGCGCCAGCAGCCACCTGGGACAGTACAATGAGCAGTCCTTC. It encodes CASSHLGQYNEQSF.